The T cell receptor beta chain described here comes from a study of chemoradiotherapy in HPV16-positive cancers (dated by TCRdb to between 2021 and 2024). A note on the overall study: Candidate HPV-specific T-cell clones and common TCR motifs were defined by functional T-cell assays performed on cells from two HPV16-positive patients. Whether T-cell immunity against the HPV oncoproteins E6 and E7 changes during chemoradiotherapy and whether survival is affected by this immunity were examined in the study. TCR repertoires from roughly 93 patients with HPV-related cancers were then used to track the candidate HPV-specific TCRs and motifs.

The investigation overall reported the following: The functional definition of HPV-specific T cells was derived from only two HPV16-positive patients, and the survival association was reported for HPV16-positive patients. In HPV16-positive patients, expansion of HPV-responsive T cells during chemoradiotherapy was found to be associated with improved recurrence-free survival. Expansion of candidate HPV-specific clones and E7-related TCR motifs was observed in the tumor microenvironment during treatment, whereas no such expansion was observed for non-HPV-specific T cells.

The library was produced with the immunoSEQ multiplex PCR assay. TCRdb re-hosts the immuneACCESS table, in-frame sequences only. Its copies lack some clones; in the studies checked, an unresolved V gene accounts for under half of them, and the cause for the rest is not known. In this sample the table shows 30,000 or so clones, roughly 84% of which occur a single time. Less than 6.5% of the sample goes to the ten largest clones. CDR1 is given as SEHNR and CDR2 as FQNEAQ, both from the germline V gene (reference sequence). Its CDR3 holds 15 amino acids, cysteine through phenylalanine. Only CDR3 DNA remains: 45 bases, in frame from the first base. V is pruned by 6 bases and J by 10 bases, leaving 12 bases of the junction without a gene match. In its sample, this clone was seen a few times. This clone's antigen is unknown. One base away there is no much larger clone; base qualities are not given. Repertoires were sampled repeatedly over the course of chemoradiotherapy so that clonal expansion in the tumor microenvironment could be followed.

The material sequenced was blood, taken from a patient who underwent chemoradiotherapy. The chain links TRBV7-9 with TRBJ1-6, and TRBD1 aligns with 7 junction nucleotides. This clonotype originated in a human donor with HPV-associated anogenital cancer. CDR3 region: CASSQRQGEGSPLHF. The DNA reads as follows: TGTGCCAGCAGTCAAAGACAGGGCGAGGGATCACCCCTCCACTTT. When the CDR3 is completed using the reference TRBV7-9 and TRBJ1-6 genes on either side, the full variable domain is DTGVSQNPRHKITKRGQNVTFRCDPISEHNRLYWYRQTLGQGPEFLTYFQNEAQLEKSRLLSDRFSAERPKGSFSTLEIQRTEQGDSAMYLCASSQRQGEGSPLHFGNGTRLTVT.